This TCR beta chain was recorded in a study of regulatory T cells in long-lasting Graves disease. V lost 1 base to trimming and J lost 6 bases, with 15 bases between them. The germline V gene has CDR1 SGHVS and CDR2 FQNEAQ. The CDR3 sequence is 15 residues long. Noted time point: persistent/refractory GD, antithyroid drugs over 5 years with positive TRAb. PBMC-derived RNA was used for the TCR library. Investigators prepared the TCR beta libraries by applying iRepertoire HTBI primers and Arm-PCR of CDR3 regions. MiXCR was run by TCRdb on the multiplex PCR reads, yielding one entry per CDR3 protein. This table has roughly 400,000 distinct CDR3 sequences, around 21% appearing once. This clonotype has a count of ten or more.

This clonotype originated in a female donor with Graves disease. Sequencing used peripheral blood mononuclear cells (PBMCs), obtained when the disease was refractory, from a patient treated with antithyroid drugs. J is TRBJ2-5 and V is TRBV7-8; unclear D gene. In DNA, the CDR3 is TGTGCCAGCAGCTTAGGGCGTACATCAGAGAAGACCCAGTACTTC. It yields the protein CASSLGRTSEKTQYF.